This TCR beta chain is drawn from a study of blood T cells in healthy people across ages. The CDR3 sequence is 16 residues long. The junction had 8 bases not matched to a gene; V was cut back by 5 bases and J by 3 bases. CDR1 and CDR2 (germline): PRHDT, FYEKMQ (reference sequence). For the second PCR, which ran for 7 to 11 cycles, a sample-barcoded 5' primer and a J-beta primer mix were used. One entry per CDR3 protein, called by TCRdb with MiXCR from the 5' RACE reads. Of fewer than 800,000 distinct CDR3 sequences in the sample, around a quarter are singletons; the top ten hold just under 9.5%. This clonotype was seen more than once but under ten times. Per-sample PBMC isolation yielded at least 6.5 million cells. These records were also assigned to another study, of T cells of mothers and their children.

The chain carries TRBV13 and TRBJ2-1; 9 positions agree with TRBD2. The receptor was derived from a boy between 10 and 17 years old in good health. Sequences were obtained from blood. CDR3 DNA sequence: TGTGCCAGCAGCCTCCGCTCTAGCGGGGACTACAATGAGCAGTTCTTC. It codes for CASSLRSSGDYNEQFF.